Presented here are 13 T cell receptor beta chains from one specimen sequenced in a study of monozygotic twins with cystic fibrosis. Sequencing used immunoSEQ multiplex PCR; TCRdb keeps in-frame clones, though not all of them. The sample has approximately 36,000 clones, about 89% seen once. Sequenced material: blood. All receptors derive from a boy between 2 and 15 years old with cystic fibrosis.

The table lists this clone with a count of one. The J gene is TRBJ2-2, the V gene TRBV4-2; 8 nucleotides align to TRBD2. V lost 1 base and J lost 0; bases outside the gene matches: 4. Germline CDR1 LGHNA, CDR2 YNFKEQ. The CDR3 totals 17 residues. In DNA, the CDR3 is TGTGCCAGCAGCCAAGGAGGCGGGGGGTCGAACACCGGGGAGCTGTTTTTT. Translation gives CASSQGGGGSNTGELFF.

This clone was detected a few times. The genes are TRBV6-4 and TRBJ2-3, with D perhaps given as TRBD1 or TRBD2 (5 bases each). Germline loops: CDR1 MRHNA, CDR2 SNTAGT. The V end lost 2 bases, the J end lost 6 bases, and 12 bases lay between the germline ends. The length of the CDR3 is 14 residues. The CDR3 reads CASSDPRDPDTQYF. The CDR3 DNA follows: TGTGCCAGCAGTGACCCACGGGACCCCGATACGCAGTATTTT.

This sequence joins TRBV7-9 and TRBJ1-6; D not resolved. The CDR3 is made up of 16 amino acids. Germline CDR1 SEHNR, CDR2 FQNEAQ (reference sequence). Trimming pared 1 base from V and 3 bases from J, leaving 10 bases between. DNA for the CDR3: TGTGCCAGCAGCTTAGGTGTTTTAGACTATAATTCACCCCTCCACTTT. Translated, it gives CASSLGVLDYNSPLHF.

The rearrangement joins TRBV29-1 to TRBJ2-1; a weak D match, TRBD2 (5 bases). Trimming left V 3 bases short and J 6 bases short, with 12 bases between. The length of the CDR3 is 13 residues. Looked up from germline, CDR1 is SQVTM and CDR2 is ANQGSEA. The CDR3 nucleotides are TGCAGCGTTGAGCCGAGCGGAGGCAATGAGCAGTTCTTC. This encodes CSVEPSGGNEQFF.

This chain links TRBV5-5 with TRBJ2-7, with D unresolved. Trimming cost V 4 bases and J 2 bases, with 10 bases left between them. Germline V gene sequence: CDR1 SGHKS, CDR2 YYEKEE (reference sequence). There are 13 residues in the CDR3. For the CDR3, the DNA is TGTGCCAGCAGCACTGACACCGCCTACGAGCAGTACTTC. Its translation: CASSTDTAYEQYF.

The chain uses TRBV27 and TRBJ2-1, with D perhaps TRBD2 (7 bases). CDR1 is MNHEY and CDR2 is SMNVEV in the germline V gene (reference sequence). With 2 bases removed from V and 7 bases from J, the gap between germline ends came to 9 bases. The CDR3 sequence is 13 residues long. The CDR3 sequence: CASSLGGANEQFF. In DNA form, the CDR3 reads TGTGCCAGCAGTTTAGGGGGGGCGAATGAGCAGTTCTTC.

This chain connects TRBV9 to TRBJ1-4; 11 bases map to TRBD1. The V and J ends lost 4 bases and 8 bases, in that order; junction bases with no gene match: 4. There are 14 residues in the CDR3. Germline CDR1 reads SGDLS; CDR2 reads YYNGEE. The CDR3 here is CASSPGTGGEKLFF. The CDR3 bases are TGTGCCAGCAGCCCAGGGACAGGGGGAGAAAAACTGTTTTTT.

V is TRBV5-4 and J is TRBJ2-5, with 7 bases that match TRBD1. Trimming at V came to 3 bases and at J to 3 bases, leaving 2 bases not matched to a gene. Germline CDR1 is SGHNT and CDR2 is YYREEE (reference sequence). This CDR3 has 13 residues. DNA of the CDR3: TGTGCCAGCAGCTGGGGGACAGAAGAGACCCAGTACTTC. It specifies CASSWGTEETQYF.

The J gene is TRBJ2-3, the V gene TRBV9; 7 nucleotides agree with TRBD1. J was trimmed by 1 base and V by 2 bases; bases with no gene match: 4. The CDR3 is 15 amino acids. CDR1 and CDR2 (germline): SGDLS, YYNGEE. The CDR3 spells CASSVYRGGTDTQYF. For the CDR3, the DNA is TGTGCCAGCAGCGTTTACAGGGGTGGCACAGATACGCAGTATTTT.

The gene calls are TRBV29-1 and TRBJ1-1, with D possibly matching TRBD1 (5 bases). Trimming removed 6 bases at V and 1 base at J, with 12 bases between. The germline V gene has CDR1 SQVTM and CDR2 ANQGSEA. CDR3 length: 13 residues. CDR3 region: CSVGGDGNTEAFF. The CDR3 DNA is TGCAGCGTCGGGGGGGATGGGAACACTGAAGCTTTCTTT.

The chain carries TRBV6-1 and TRBJ1-1, with D tentatively TRBD1 (5 bases). There are 14 residues in the CDR3. Germline CDR1 reads MNHNS; CDR2 reads SASEGT. Trimming cost V 2 bases and J 1 base, with 8 bases left between them. The CDR3: CASSEPGPNTEAFF. The CDR3 coding sequence is TGTGCCAGCAGTGAACCGGGACCGAACACTGAAGCTTTCTTT.

This chain connects TRBV5-1 to TRBJ2-3; the D is unclear. Trimming pared 0 bases from V and 2 bases from J, leaving 16 bases between. CDR1 SGHRS and CDR2 YFSETQ come from the germline V gene. The CDR3 is 17 amino acids. In nucleotides, the CDR3 is TGCGCCAGCAGCTTGGGATTTCCTAGGAACTACACAGATACGCAGTATTTT. Amino acid sequence: CASSLGFPRNYTDTQYF.

The gene calls are TRBV12-5 and TRBJ1-5; D call uncertain. Germline lookup yields CDR1 LGHNT and CDR2 FRNRAP. CDR3 length: 13 amino acids. Trimming removed 6 bases at V and 2 bases at J, with 8 bases between. CDR3 amino acids: CASGSDGNQPQHF. The DNA for the CDR3 is TGTGCTAGTGGGTCCGACGGCAATCAGCCCCAGCATTTT.